This entry lists 13 T cell receptor beta chains sequenced from one sample in a study of chemoradiotherapy in HPV16-positive cancers. This table comes from immunoSEQ multiplex PCR, and its TCRdb copy is limited to in-frame clones, with some not included. Of 1,500 to 2,000 clones in the sample, roughly 82% are singletons; the top ten hold about 6%. Specimen: tumor tissue, collected from a patient who underwent chemoradiotherapy. The receptor source for this set is a human donor with HPV-associated anogenital cancer.

The V gene is TRBV30, the J gene TRBJ2-2; D remains ambiguous. V lost 0 bases and J lost 13, with 12 bases in between. The CDR3 has 12 residues. The germline V gene encodes CDR1 GTSNPN and CDR2 SVGIG (reference sequence). DNA of the CDR3: TGTGCCTGGAGTGTGTTCGAAGGGTTGCTGTTTTTT. Encoded protein: CAWSVFEGLLFF.

This clone was seen a few times. The J gene is TRBJ2-7, the V gene TRBV7-3; 10 bases fit TRBD2. The CDR3 extends over 14 amino acids. Germline V CDR1 and CDR2: SGHTA, FQGTGA. V lost 2 bases and J lost 3; bases outside the gene matches: 1. Here the CDR3 DNA reads TGTGCCAGCAGCTTACTAGCGGGGGACTACGAGCAGTACTTC. This translates into CASSLLAGDYEQYF.

The chain recombines TRBV6-4 with TRBJ2-2; D call uncertain. V was cut by 0 bases and J by 3 bases, with 2 bases left in between. The CDR3 has 13 amino acids. Germline loops: CDR1 MRHNA, CDR2 SNTAGT. The CDR3, as DNA: TGTGCCAGCAGTGACTCAGACACCGGGGAGCTGTTTTTT. It specifies CASSDSDTGELFF.

The V call is TRBV11-1, the J call TRBJ2-7, with 8 nucleotides matching TRBD1. The germline gives CDR1 SGHAT, CDR2 FQDESV (reference sequence). V gave up 4 bases and J gave up 3 bases; unmatched junction bases: 11. The CDR3 has 16 amino acids. The CDR3 loop is CASSYIGQGANYEQYF. CDR3 DNA sequence: TGTGCCAGCAGCTATATAGGGCAGGGGGCGAACTACGAGCAGTACTTC.

The chain links TRBV7-6 to TRBJ2-3; no clear D. Germline V gene lookup returns CDR1 SGHVS and CDR2 FNYEAQ. The CDR3 has 12 amino acids. Trimming pared 5 bases from V and 0 bases from J, leaving 3 bases between. The CDR3 here is CASSTSTDTQYF. The CDR3 bases are TGTGCCAGCAGCACTAGCACAGATACGCAGTATTTT.

The chain combines TRBV7-2 with TRBJ1-2; 8 nucleotides align to TRBD1. The CDR3 is 16 residues long. Germline V gene data show CDR1 as SGHTA and CDR2 as FQGNSA. V shed 2 bases, J shed 3 bases, and the junction held 8 bases outside the gene matches. The chain's CDR3 is CASSLKPGGAHYGYTF. CDR3 nucleotide sequence: TGTGCCAGCAGCTTAAAACCAGGGGGCGCGCACTATGGCTACACCTTC.

This chain links TRBV25-1 with TRBJ2-5; 11 nucleotides agree with TRBD1. J lost 5 bases, V lost 6 bases, and 5 bases had no gene match. The CDR3 runs 14 residues. CDR1 MGHDK and CDR2 SYGVNS come from the germline V gene. This CDR3 is CASRPDRGRETQYF. CDR3 DNA: TGTGCCAGCAGACCGGACAGGGGGCGGGAGACCCAGTACTTC.

The chain couples TRBV6-5 to TRBJ1-2; D not certain. Germline loops: CDR1 MNHEY, CDR2 SVGAGI. The CDR3 runs to 14 residues. V was trimmed by 0 bases and J by 4 bases, leaving 9 bases between them. This chain's CDR3 is CASSYSKETYGYTF. CDR3 sequence (DNA): TGTGCCAGCAGTTACTCGAAGGAAACCTATGGCTACACCTTC.

The genes are TRBV9 and TRBJ1-3; D perhaps matches TRBD1 (5 bases). The V end lost 3 bases, the J end lost 4 bases, and 14 bases lay between the germline ends. Germline V gene data show CDR1 as SGDLS and CDR2 as YYNGEE. The CDR3 contains 15 residues. The CDR3 sequence: CASSGQGTAGNTIYF. The CDR3 DNA reads as TGTGCCAGCAGCGGCCAGGGCACCGCGGGAAACACCATATATTTT.

This clone was picked up a small number of times. The V and J genes are TRBV7-9 and TRBJ1-3; D is unresolved. This CDR3 has 13 amino acids. V was trimmed by 3 bases and J by 8 bases, leaving 11 bases between them. CDR1 is SEHNR, CDR2 FQNEAQ, per germline (reference sequence). CDR3 nucleotide sequence: TGTGCCAGCAGCTTGGGGAATCGAGACACCATATATTTT. Its translation is CASSLGNRDTIYF. Supplemented by reference TRBV7-9 and TRBJ1-3, the full variable domain reads DTGVSQNPRHKITKRGQNVTFRCDPISEHNRLYWYRQTLGQGPEFLTYFQNEAQLEKSRLLSDRFSAERPKGSFSTLEIQRTEQGDSAMYLCASSLGNRDTIYFGEGSWLTVV.

This chain connects TRBV7-2 to TRBJ2-7, with 7 bases matching TRBD1. The CDR3 contains 16 residues. Germline CDR1 reads SGHTA; CDR2 reads FQGNSA. V was pared by 5 bases and J by 6 bases, with 16 bases of the junction left unmatched. The DNA of the CDR3 is TGTGCCAGCAGCCCCAGTGGACAGGTACTATGGGGCGAGCAGTACTTC. Protein: CASSPSGQVLWGEQYF. The full variable domain, rest sourced from reference TRBV7-2 and TRBJ2-7, is GAGVSQSPSNKVTEKGKDVELRCDPISGHTALYWYRQSLGQGLEFLIYFQGNSAPDKSGLPSDRFSAERTGGSVSTLTIQRTQQEDSAVYLCASSPSGQVLWGEQYFGPGTRLTVT.

The V gene is TRBV14, the J gene TRBJ2-3; a possible D gene is TRBD1 (6 bases). Trimming left V 6 bases short and J 1 base short, with 11 bases between. The length of the CDR3 is 14 residues. Germline V gives CDR1 SGHDN, CDR2 FVKESK. Written as DNA, the CDR3 is TGTGCCAGCAGACCCCAGGGGCGCACAGATACGCAGTATTTT. It is translated as CASRPQGRTDTQYF.

The V gene is TRBV11-1, the J gene TRBJ2-5, with TRBD2 identical over 9 bases. With 2 bases clipped from V and 5 bases from J, the junction kept 12 bases outside the gene matches. CDR1 SGHAT and CDR2 FQDESV come from the germline V gene (reference sequence). The CDR3 consists of 17 residues. This chain's CDR3 is CASSLRNSGGSQETQYF. The CDR3 bases are TGTGCCAGCAGCTTAAGGAATAGCGGGGGATCTCAGGAGACCCAGTACTTC. Full variable domain (remainder filled in from reference TRBV11-1 and TRBJ2-5): EAEVAQSPRYKITEKSQAVAFWCDPISGHATLYWYRQILGQGPELLVQFQDESVVDDSQLPKDRFSAERLKGVDSTLKIQPAELGDSAMYLCASSLRNSGGSQETQYFGPGTRLLVL.